The next 30 T cell receptor beta chains were all read from a single sample in a study of T cell repertoires in cytomegalovirus infection (dated by TCRdb to between 2018 and 2021). These receptors have no known antigen. Sequencer: Illumina HiSeq 1500. In TCRdb, the public reads were trimmed at Q25 with fastp and aligned with MiXCR, with productive beta chains retained. Under each unique CDR3 protein, matching rows form one entry showing the most common genes and DNA. This sample lists around 100,000 distinct CDR3 sequences; roughly 39% were detected once. Jointly, the top ten make up 65% to 75% of the sample. According to the study, the label for this sample's treatment or condition signals: in vitro stimulation with specific CMV peptide epitopes to enrich CMV-specific T cells. Sequencing used CD8+ T cells from cultured PBMCs, obtained from culture after CMV antigen stimulation. The receptors come from a human donor in good health (CMV status not recorded). Some clones in this sample may be carry-over from other donors' samples.

The chain combines TRBV7-7 with TRBJ2-5, with 8 nucleotides matching TRBD2. The CDR3 is 16 amino acids. The J segment lost 5 bases and the V segment lost 2 bases, leaving 10 bases of the junction unmatched. The germline V gene has CDR1 SSHAT and CDR2 FNYEAQ (reference sequence). The CDR3 sequence: CASSLRRTGGSETQYF. The DNA of the CDR3 is TGTGCCAGCAGCTTACGAAGAACGGGGGGGAGTGAGACCCAGTACTTC.

The gene calls are TRBV20-1 and TRBJ2-7; D may match TRBD1 or TRBD2 (5 bases each). The length of the CDR3 is 13 residues. From germline, CDR1 is DFQATT and CDR2 SNEGSKA (reference sequence). V lost 1 base and J lost 2, with 9 bases in between. The CDR3 spells CSARGQGAYEQYF. CDR3 sequence (DNA): TGCAGTGCTAGAGGGCAGGGAGCCTACGAGCAGTACTTC.

CDR3 nucleotide sequence: TGCGCCAGCAGCTCACATCTTGGACAGATGATCAACTATGGCTACACCTTC. Encoded protein: CASSSHLGQMINYGYTF. The V and J genes are TRBV5-1 and TRBJ1-2; D may be TRBD1 (6 bases). V was trimmed by 3 bases and J by 2 bases, leaving 20 bases between them. The CDR3 sequence is 17 residues long. Germline values: CDR1 SGHRS, CDR2 YFSETQ.

The genes are TRBV2 and TRBJ2-7; D gene ambiguous. The CDR3 is 13 amino acids. V gave up 1 base and J gave up 2 bases, with 6 bases separating them. Germline lookup yields CDR1 SNHLY and CDR2 FYNNEI. The CDR3 reads CASSEDSTYEQYF. CDR3 bases: TGTGCCAGCAGTGAAGACAGTACCTACGAGCAGTACTTC.

The chain combines TRBV28 with TRBJ1-4, with D uncertain. V was shortened by 6 bases and J by 5 bases, with 22 bases between the two germline ends. In germline, CDR1 is MDHEN, CDR2 SYDVKM. The CDR3 runs to 17 residues. CDR3 DNA sequence: TGTGCCAGCAGGCCGGTTTTAGGGTTTTATCGGAATGAAAAACTGTTTTTT. It translates to CASRPVLGFYRNEKLFF.

This clonotype occurred many times. The J gene is TRBJ2-3, the V gene TRBV7-9; D is undetermined. CDR3 size: 15 residues. Germline-derived CDR1 and CDR2 are SEHNR and FQNEAQ (reference sequence). Trimming pared 1 base from V and 2 bases from J, leaving 10 bases between. In DNA, the CDR3 is TGTGCCAGCAGCTTAGTCCTAGACTTCACAGATACGCAGTATTTT. It is translated as CASSLVLDFTDTQYF.

This clonotype has a handful of counts. The chain has TRBV6-5 and TRBJ2-1, with D possibly TRBD1 on 8 matching bases. The germline CDR1 and CDR2 sequences are MNHEY and SVGAGI. The CDR3 covers 13 residues. V was trimmed by 6 bases and J by 7 bases, leaving 13 bases between them. The CDR3 here is CASRLQGGNEQFF. As DNA, the CDR3 is TGTGCCAGCAGATTACAGGGGGGGAATGAGCAGTTCTTC.

In this sample, this clonotype turned up a few times. The chain is built from TRBV27 and TRBJ1-1; possible D gene TRBD1, 5 bases. Germline V gene sequence: CDR1 MNHEY, CDR2 SMNVEV (reference sequence). Trimming pared 5 bases from V and 4 bases from J, leaving 11 bases between. The CDR3 has 13 amino acids. The CDR3 loop is CASSPGRATEAFF. CDR3 DNA sequence: TGTGCCAGCAGTCCCGGCAGGGCCACTGAAGCTTTCTTT.

The rearrangement links TRBV5-4 to TRBJ2-1; TRBD1 is a possible D gene (6 bases). CDR3 length equals 15 residues. CDR1 SGHNT and CDR2 YYREEE come from the germline V gene (reference sequence). Trimming took 3 bases from V and 6 from J, leaving 16 bases between them. CDR3 sequence: CASSSSMGAPNEQFF. The CDR3 DNA reads as TGTGCCAGCAGCTCCTCTATGGGGGCCCCCAATGAGCAGTTCTTC.

This clonotype occurred a few times. The chain employs TRBV15 and TRBJ2-3, with 9 bases that match TRBD2. V was clipped by 0 bases and J by 7 bases; unmatched bases: 11. The CDR3 runs to 17 residues. The V gene's germline CDR1 is LNHNV and CDR2 YYDKDF (reference sequence). CDR3 coding DNA: TGTGCCACCAGCAGAGATTTTGGAGCGGGGGGCGGGCATACGCAGTATTTT. Translated: CATSRDFGAGGGHTQYF.

The chain uses TRBV5-1 and TRBJ2-1; perhaps TRBD1 as D (5 bases). V lost 0 bases to trimming and J lost 6 bases, with 19 bases between them. The CDR3 length is 17 residues. Germline CDR1 is SGHRS and CDR2 is YFSETQ. The CDR3 here is CASSLVGHGYILNEQFF. Written as DNA, the CDR3 is TGCGCCAGCAGCTTGGTAGGACACGGTTATATCCTCAATGAGCAGTTCTTC.

The V call is TRBV6-2 or TRBV6-3, the J call TRBJ1-3; D may be TRBD1 (6 bases). Germline-derived CDR1 and CDR2 are MNHEY and SVGEGT. This CDR3 comprises 17 residues. V was pared by 2 bases and J by 0 bases, with 14 bases between. In DNA, the CDR3 is TGTGCCAGCAGTTACCTACAGGGACCGAGCTCTGGAAACACCATATATTTT. This gives the protein CASSYLQGPSSGNTIYF.

This clonotype was counted many times. The J gene is TRBJ2-3, the V gene TRBV12-3 or TRBV12-4; 7 bases map to TRBD1. Germline trimming cut 2 bases from V and 3 bases from J; bases unmatched to any gene: 2. The CDR3 loop spans 14 amino acids. The CDR3 loop is CASSLSGGTDTQYF. The CDR3 DNA reads as TGTGCCAGCAGTTTATCAGGGGGTACAGATACGCAGTATTTT.

This chain connects TRBV7-6 to TRBJ2-7; D unresolved. The germline V gene has CDR1 SGHVS and CDR2 FNYEAQ. This CDR3 has 13 residues. V shed 6 bases and J shed 1 base, with 10 bases lying between them. The CDR3 region is CASSYDSSYEQYF. CDR3 DNA: TGTGCCAGCAGTTATGACTCATCCTACGAGCAGTACTTC.

The chain carries TRBV5-1 and TRBJ2-3, with TRBD2 identical over 7 bases. The CDR3 is 15 amino acids. V shed 0 bases and J 3 bases; nucleotides not matched to a gene: 4. Germline values: CDR1 SGHRS, CDR2 YFSETQ. The CDR3 region is CASSLASGVTDTQYF. The CDR3 nucleotides read TGCGCCAGCAGCTTGGCCAGCGGGGTGACAGATACGCAGTATTTT.

The rearrangement links TRBV19 to TRBJ1-1, with 8 bases identical to TRBD1. The CDR3 runs 17 residues. With V trimmed by 4 bases and J by 6 bases, 16 bases remained unmatched. CDR1 is LNHDA, CDR2 SQIVND, per germline (reference sequence). In nucleotides, the CDR3 is TGTGCCAGTAGTAGAAATTTGATGTGGGGGACAGGACCTGAAGCTTTCTTT. It translates to CASSRNLMWGTGPEAFF. The full variable domain, completed using reference TRBV19 and TRBJ1-1, is DGGITQSPKYLFRKEGQNVTLSCEQNLNHDAMYWYRQDPGQGLRLIYYSQIVNDFQKGDIAEGYSVSREKKESFPLTVTSAQKNPTAFYLCASSRNLMWGTGPEAFFGQGTRLTVV.

This clonotype was recorded a few times. This chain links TRBV28 with TRBJ2-5; TRBD2 might be the D (5 bases). V was shortened by 6 bases and J by 3 bases, with 14 bases between the two germline ends. CDR1 is MDHEN and CDR2 is SYDVKM in the germline V gene. The CDR3 length is 14 residues. CDR3 coding DNA: TGTGCCAGCAGCGCGAGGATGCGGGAAGAGACCCAGTACTTC. Translation: CASSARMREETQYF.

V usage is TRBV6-5 and J usage is TRBJ1-2; 7 positions match TRBD1. The germline CDR1 and CDR2 sequences are MNHEY and SVGAGI. Germline trimming cut 5 bases from V and 0 bases from J; bases unmatched to any gene: 6. The CDR3 loop spans 15 amino acids. This chain's CDR3 is CASSGQELSNYGYTF. The DNA for the CDR3 is TGTGCCAGCAGTGGACAGGAGCTTTCTAACTATGGCTACACCTTC.

The chain is built from TRBV20-1 and TRBJ2-3; tentatively, D is TRBD2 (5 bases). CDR1 and CDR2 from the germline V gene are DFQATT and SNEGSKA (reference sequence). The CDR3 is made up of 14 amino acids. The CDR3 protein is CCGKDFQIPDTQYF. CDR3 coding DNA: TGCTGTGGGAAGGACTTTCAGATACCAGATACGCAGTATTTT.

This clonotype was seen only once. The V gene is TRBV19, the J gene TRBJ1-2, with D perhaps matching TRBD1 (5 bases). Germline lookup yields CDR1 LNHDA and CDR2 SQIVND (reference sequence). V lost 8 bases, J lost 5 bases, and 18 bases lay in between. The CDR3 is 14 amino acids. The chain's CDR3 is CASRAGTAVYGYTF. The DNA of the CDR3 is TGTGCCAGTCGCGCCGGGACCGCGGTATATGGCTACACCTTC. The full variable domain, with the rest looked up from reference TRBV19 and TRBJ1-2, is DGGITQSPKYLFRKEGQNVTLSCEQNLNHDAMYWYRQDPGQGLRLIYYSQIVNDFQKGDIAEGYSVSREKKESFPLTVTSAQKNPTAFYLCASRAGTAVYGYTFGSGTRLTVV.

The chain employs TRBV5-4 and TRBJ2-5; D unresolved. CDR3 length: 14 amino acids. V was cut by 4 bases and J by 4 bases, with 14 bases left in between. Germline CDR1 SGHNT, CDR2 YYREEE (reference sequence). This CDR3 is CASSRADWIETQYF. DNA of the CDR3: TGTGCCAGCAGCCGGGCCGATTGGATAGAGACCCAGTACTTC. Looking up the rest from reference TRBV5-4 and TRBJ2-5 gives the full variable domain: ETGVTQSPTHLIKTRGQQVTLRCSSQSGHNTVSWYQQALGQGPQFIFQYYREEENGRGNFPPRFSGLQFPNYSSELNVNALELDDSALYLCASSRADWIETQYFGPGTRLLVL.

V usage is TRBV6-8 and J usage is TRBJ1-2, with TRBD1 as a possible D gene (5 bases). Germline assignment: CDR1 MNHGY and CDR2 SAAAGT. V shed 4 bases and J shed 8 bases, with 14 bases lying between them. This CDR3 has 13 amino acids. DNA for the CDR3: TGTGCCAGCAGTTCCTCGGGACTCGAAGGCTACACCTTC. Residues: CASSSSGLEGYTF.

The chain has TRBV27 and TRBJ1-5, with D unresolved. The germline CDR1 and CDR2 sequences are MNHEY and SMNVEV (reference sequence). The CDR3 length is 13 residues. The V and J ends lost 3 bases and 7 bases respectively, with 10 bases between them. The CDR3 coding sequence is TGTGCCAGCAGTTTCGCGGGTTCGCAGCCCCAGCATTTT. Residues: CASSFAGSQPQHF.

The chain carries TRBV7-6 and TRBJ2-5; 8 nucleotides line up with TRBD1. The CDR3 sequence is 14 residues long. The germline V gene encodes CDR1 SGHVS and CDR2 FNYEAQ. The V gene end was trimmed by 6 bases and the J gene end by 4 bases; junction bases not matched to a gene: 7. The CDR3 here is CASSPPTGVETQYF. In DNA, the CDR3 is TGTGCCAGCAGTCCACCGACAGGGGTAGAGACCCAGTACTTC. Looking up the rest from reference TRBV7-6 and TRBJ2-5 gives the full variable domain: GAGVSQSPRYKVTKRGQDVALRCDPISGHVSLYWYRQALGQGPEFLTYFNYEAQQDKSGLPNDRFSAERPEGSISTLTIQRTEQRDSAMYRCASSPPTGVETQYFGPGTRLLVL.

The genes are TRBV4-1 and TRBJ2-5, with D hard to call. The CDR3 sequence is 16 residues long. The V gene's germline CDR1 is MGHRA and CDR2 YSYEKL. Trimming shortened V by 1 base and J by 5 bases, and 17 bases separated the two germline ends. For the CDR3, the DNA is TGCGCCAGCAGCCAAGTCTCGGACCGCGTTGGTGAGACCCAGTACTTC. Residues: CASSQVSDRVGETQYF.

The sample holds a few counts of this clonotype. V is TRBV13 and J is TRBJ1-1; D is unresolved. The CDR3 sequence is 14 residues long. Trimming shortened V by 4 bases and J by 3 bases, and 12 bases separated the two germline ends. Germline CDR1 and CDR2: PRHDT and FYEKMQ (reference sequence). The CDR3 sequence is CASSSRHGDTEAFF. CDR3 DNA: TGTGCCAGCAGCTCAAGACATGGGGACACTGAAGCTTTCTTT.

This chain connects TRBV12-3 or TRBV12-4 to TRBJ2-3; weak D call: TRBD2 (5 bases). This CDR3 has 11 amino acids. The V and J ends lost 6 bases and 8 bases respectively, with 9 bases between them. The CDR3 DNA is TGTGCCAGCAGCGCCGAGGGTACGCAGTATTTT. This gives the protein CASSAEGTQYF.

This clonotype was seen more than once but under ten times. This CDR3 is CASSLPGPSEQYF. Written as DNA, the CDR3 is TGTGCCAGCAGCTTACCTGGGCCAAGCGAGCAGTACTTC. This chain joins TRBV7-2 and TRBJ2-7; no clear D gene. Per the germline V gene, CDR1 is SGHTA and CDR2 is FQGNSA. The ends were cut back, 2 bases at V and 6 bases at J, with 11 bases in the middle. This CDR3 is 13 amino acids long. Together with reference TRBV7-2 and TRBJ2-7, the CDR3 gives the full variable domain: GAGVSQSPSNKVTEKGKDVELRCDPISGHTALYWYRQSLGQGLEFLIYFQGNSAPDKSGLPSDRFSAERTGGSVSTLTIQRTQQEDSAVYLCASSLPGPSEQYFGPGTRLTVT.

This rearrangement joins TRBV27 to TRBJ2-3; TRBD2 agrees at 9 bases. CDR3 length: 15 amino acids. Germline V gene lookup returns CDR1 MNHEY and CDR2 SMNVEV (reference sequence). V trimming: 2 bases; J trimming: 3 bases; junction bases outside the gene matches: 3. The DNA of the CDR3 is TGTGCCAGCAGTTTAATTGGACTAGCGACAGATACGCAGTATTTT. Translation gives CASSLIGLATDTQYF.

This chain links TRBV11-2 with TRBJ2-2; D possibly corresponds to TRBD2 (6 bases). CDR1 is SGHAT, CDR2 FQNNGV, per germline. The length of the CDR3 is 16 residues. Trimming removed 5 bases at V and 1 base at J, with 14 bases between. CDR3: CASSDVGGGNTGELFF. The CDR3 coding sequence is TGTGCCAGCAGCGATGTCGGGGGAGGGAACACCGGGGAGCTGTTTTTT. The whole variable domain, remainder taken from reference TRBV11-2 and TRBJ2-2, is EAGVAQSPRYKIIEKRQSVAFWCNPISGHATLYWYQQILGQGPKLLIQFQNNGVVDDSQLPKDRFSAERLKGVDSTLKIQPAKLEDSAVYLCASSDVGGGNTGELFFGEGSRLTVL.